A selection of T cell receptor beta chains follows, all from one sample in a study of graft-versus-host responses after intestinal transplantation. Sequencing used immunoSEQ multiplex PCR; TCRdb keeps in-frame clones, though not all of them. The table includes approximately 90,000 clones, just under 95% detected once. The antigens these receptors bind are not known. The sample consisted of unstimulated CD8+ T cells sorted from spleen or lymph node cells, taken before transplant. The receptors stem from a human donor who was the organ donor for an intestinal transplant. The CDR3 runs from the conserved cysteine through the conserved F or W. D genes are given only for firm matches. Size tells how often a clone was seen (once, few, many) or the class of an expanded clone, and some rows leave it out.

DNA,CDR3,V,length,J,D,size
TGCGCCAGCAGCCAGACAGGGGATAATTCACCCCTCCACTTT,CASSQTGDNSPLHF,TRBV4-3,14,TRBJ1-6,TRBD1,.
TGTGCCAGCGGGGGGGAGTTCGAGGAAACGCGAGAGACCCAGTACTTC,CASGGEFEETRETQYF,TRBV7-9,16,TRBJ2-5,TRBD2,.
TGTGCCAGCAGCCAAGGCGGGGGAGTCTCCTACGAGCAGTACTTC,CASSQGGGVSYEQYF,TRBV11-2,15,TRBJ2-7,TRBD2,.
TGTGCCAGCAGCCCAGACGTGGGGGGGAGGGACACTGAAGCTTTCTTT,CASSPDVGGRDTEAFF,TRBV5-6,16,TRBJ1-1,.,.
TGTGCCAGCAGCGTGTTAAGGACAGATGAAAAACTGTTTTTT,CASSVLRTDEKLFF,TRBV7-9,14,TRBJ1-4,.,.
TGTGCCAGCAGTTTGCAGGGGATCGGGGAGCTGTTTTTT,CASSLQGIGELFF,TRBV27,13,TRBJ2-2,.,once
TGTGCCAGCAGCCCACGGGGAGGGAGGTACAATGAGCAGTTCTTC,CASSPRGGRYNEQFF,TRBV7-3,15,TRBJ2-1,TRBD2,.
TGCGCCAGCAGCCCCCTCGGACTAGAGCTTGGCAATGAGCAGTTCTTC,CASSPLGLELGNEQFF,TRBV4-3,16,TRBJ2-1,TRBD2,.
TGTGCCAGCAGTACGGACAGGATTGGCGGGGAGCTGTTTTTT,CASSTDRIGGELFF,TRBV6-5,14,TRBJ2-2,TRBD1,.
TGCAGCGTTGAGATGGCTCAGGGCTACGAGCAGTACTTC,CSVEMAQGYEQYF,TRBV29-1,13,TRBJ2-7,.,once
TGTGCCACCAGCACATCGACAGGGACCTACGAGCAGTACTTC,CATSTSTGTYEQYF,TRBV15,14,TRBJ2-7,TRBD1,.
TGCAGCGCCCTGGGGGACAGGGGGGGCGAAAAACTGTTTTTT,CSALGDRGGEKLFF,TRBV29-1,14,TRBJ1-4,TRBD1,.
TGTGCCAGCAGCTTAGAAGGGGGCGATGGCTACACCTTC,CASSLEGGDGYTF,TRBV7-2,13,TRBJ1-2,TRBD1,.
TGTGCCAGCAGCCCTGGACAGGGAGCCATCCAACCCAAAGAGACCCAGTACTTC,CASSPGQGAIQPKETQYF,TRBV5-5,18,TRBJ2-5,TRBD1,.
TGTGCCAGCAGGGATGGGGGCGGGGGGCCCTACGAGCAGTACTTC,CASRDGGGGPYEQYF,TRBV6-5,15,TRBJ2-7,TRBD2,.
TGTGCCAGCAGCAAGTCGGGGAGGCCCCGCAATGAGCAGTTCTTC,CASSKSGRPRNEQFF,TRBV7-3,15,TRBJ2-1,.,.
TGCAGCGCCCGCCGACAGGGGTTGAACACTGAAGCTTTCTTT,CSARRQGLNTEAFF,TRBV29-1,14,TRBJ1-1,TRBD1,few
TGTGCCAGCAGCGTAGATCCTAGCGGGGCCACAGATACGCAGTATTTT,CASSVDPSGATDTQYF,TRBV9,16,TRBJ2-3,TRBD2,.
TGCGCCAGCAGCTTACTAGCGGGGGAAGTAAATGAGCAGTTCTTC,CASSLLAGEVNEQFF,TRBV5-1,15,TRBJ2-1,TRBD2,.
TGTGCCAGCAGCTACGGGGACAGGGGGCTCGAGCAGTACTTC,CASSYGDRGLEQYF,TRBV11-2,14,TRBJ2-7,TRBD1,.
TGTGCCAGCAGCGCGGGACAGGGGAAGTTCGGGCAGTACTTC,CASSAGQGKFGQYF,TRBV7-2,14,TRBJ2-7,TRBD1,.
TGCGCCAGCAGCCAAGGGGCAGCCTCCTACGAGCAGTACTTC,CASSQGAASYEQYF,TRBV4-1,14,TRBJ2-7,.,.
TGTGCCAGCAGCTTAACAGGGGGCGAGTTAGATGAGCAGTTCTTC,CASSLTGGELDEQFF,TRBV7-8,15,TRBJ2-1,TRBD1,.
TGTGCCAGCAGTTTCCTCAAGGGGGCTCCCGAGCAGTACTTC,CASSFLKGAPEQYF,TRBV28,14,TRBJ2-7,TRBD1,.
TGTGCCAGCAGCCCATGGGCCGTCTCAGGCGAGCAGTTCTTC,CASSPWAVSGEQFF,TRBV7-9,14,TRBJ2-1,.,.
TGTGCCAGCAGCTTAGTAGCGGGGGGGAGCTCCTACGAGCAGTACTTC,CASSLVAGGSSYEQYF,TRBV7-6,16,TRBJ2-7,TRBD2,.
TGTGCCAGCAGCTTGGCCAGGAGGACAGGGAACTACGAGCAGTACTTC,CASSLARRTGNYEQYF,TRBV5-6,16,TRBJ2-7,TRBD1,.
TGTGCCAGCAGCCCAGGCTCCTACGAGCAGTACTTC,CASSPGSYEQYF,TRBV9,12,TRBJ2-7,.,.